These 6 T cell receptor beta chains were all obtained from the same sample, sequenced in a study of shared clonotypes between healthy human individuals (dated by TCRdb to about 2020). The library was produced with the immunoSEQ multiplex PCR assay. Not all clones reach the TCRdb copy of this immuneACCESS table, which keeps in-frame sequences only. Checked studies attribute under half of the gap to unresolved V genes and leave the rest unexplained. The sample table lists roughly 810,000 clones, about 96% of them with a count of one. Less than 0.25% of the sample belongs to the ten largest clones. CD8 naive samples were CD45RO-negative cells positively selected for CCR7, giving a CD45RA+CCR7+ population that excluded TemRA cells. Sequencing was performed on naive CD8+ T cells sorted from blood. The cell subset or site label of this sample denotes: CD45RA+CCR7+. The receptors shown here come from a man aged 30 to 39 in good health.

The rearrangement uses TRBV27 and TRBJ1-5, with D unresolved. Germline lookup yields CDR1 MNHEY and CDR2 SMNVEV (reference sequence). The V end was cut by 8 bases, the J end by 0 bases, with 20 bases between. This CDR3 comprises 17 residues. The DNA for the CDR3 is TGTGCCAGCGGCCCCAGGAAGGCCCCCTATAGCAATCAGCCCCAGCATTTT. Translating it yields CASGPRKAPYSNQPQHF.

The rearrangement uses TRBV28 and TRBJ2-3; 10 bases fit TRBD2. The CDR3 length is 14 residues. Per germline, CDR1 MDHEN and CDR2 SYDVKM. Trimming took 3 bases from V and 5 from J; bases not matched to a gene: 2. CDR3 sequence reads: CASSFRTSGDTQYF. The CDR3 nucleotides are TGTGCCAGCAGTTTTCGGACTAGCGGAGATACGCAGTATTTT. Looking up the rest from reference TRBV28 and TRBJ2-3 gives the full variable domain: DVKVTQSSRYLVKRTGEKVFLECVQDMDHENMFWYRQDPGLGLRLIYFSYDVKMKEKGDIPEGYSVSREKKERFSLILESASTNQTSMYLCASSFRTSGDTQYFGPGTRLTVL.

V is TRBV23-1 and J is TRBJ2-7; D possibly corresponds to TRBD1 (5 bases). TRBV23-1 is annotated as an ORF whose role is uncertain. This CDR3 region has 14 residues. Trimming cost V 4 bases and J 1 base, with 11 bases left between them. Written as DNA, the CDR3 is TGCGCCAGCAGTCCGACAGAGCTTTCCTACGAGCAGTACTTC. Its protein is CASSPTELSYEQYF.

This clone has only one observation. This chain's CDR3 is CAISLDGSPYNEQFF. The DNA for the CDR3 is TGTGCCATCAGCCTAGACGGGAGCCCCTACAATGAGCAGTTCTTC. The chain joins TRBV10-3 to TRBJ2-1, with D possibly matching TRBD2 (6 bases). Trimming took 6 bases from V and 2 from J, leaving 14 bases between them. CDR1 and CDR2 from the germline V gene are ENHRY and SYGVKD. This CDR3 comprises 15 residues.

The J gene is TRBJ2-7, the V gene TRBV18; D not resolved. CDR3 size: 16 residues. Germline V CDR1 and CDR2: KGHSH, LQKENI. V lost 3 bases, J lost 3 bases, and 18 bases lay in between. The CDR3, as DNA: TGTGCCAGCTCACCGCCCGCACCAGAGTACAACTACGAGCAGTACTTC. Translated: CASSPPAPEYNYEQYF.

This clone came up once. The rearrangement links TRBV7-9 to TRBJ2-1; the match to TRBD2 covers 8 bases. Germline V gene data show CDR1 as SEHNR and CDR2 as FQNEAQ (reference sequence). The V gene end was trimmed by 6 bases and the J gene end by 6 bases; junction bases not matched to a gene: 10. The CDR3 totals 15 residues. CDR3 sequence (DNA): TGTGCCAGCAGTTCGCCGGGACTAGTTCGCAATGAGCAGTTCTTC. Amino acid sequence: CASSSPGLVRNEQFF.